This T cell receptor beta chain came from a study of blood T cell repertoires in COVID-19. Study summary: Researchers got acute and convalescent COVID-19 samples from the United States, Italy and Spain. The cDNA or gDNA used as material had been derived from T cells, B-cell-depleted T cells, or PBMCs.

The data were produced by immunoSEQ multiplex PCR, yet TCRdb's version contains in-frame clones alone and is incomplete. The profile shows more than 300,000 clones, approximately 84% of them singletons. V lost 3 bases to trimming and J lost 4 bases, with 17 bases between them. The CDR3 runs to 15 residues. CDR1 is GTSNPN and CDR2 is SVGIG in the germline V gene (reference sequence). Participants spanned ages about 18 to 90 years and resided in 20 to 25 US areas. Researchers sorted participants into cohorts using their self-reported clinical history. The rearrangement uses TRBV30 and TRBJ2-3; D perhaps matches TRBD1 (6 bases). Sequencing was done on a sample of PBMCs or T cells enriched from blood (not recorded which). The clonotype was recovered from a woman aged 18-29 years who had recovered from COVID-19. The CDR3 here is CAWRMSYAGADTQYF. The CDR3 coding sequence is TGTGCCTGGAGGATGTCTTACGCAGGGGCAGATACGCAGTATTTT.